These 10 T cell receptor beta chains were sequenced from one sample in a study of blood T cell repertoires in COVID-19. The assay was immunoSEQ multiplex PCR, and TCRdb's table has in-frame clones only and misses some. The sample yields under 500,000 clones, about 85% seen once. The sequencing sample was made of PBMCs or T cells enriched from blood (not recorded which). These receptors were taken from a woman aged 18-29 years with acute COVID-19.

V and J are TRBV12-3 or TRBV12-4 and TRBJ1-1; 9 nucleotides match TRBD1. The CDR3 contains 12 residues. Trimming cost V 6 bases and J 4 bases; bases outside gene matches: 0. The CDR3 DNA sequence: TGTGCCAGCAGGGACAGGGGCACTGAAGCTTTCTTT. Its protein product is CASRDRGTEAFF.

This clone was seen once. The chain has TRBV7-2 and TRBJ1-2, with D perhaps matching TRBD1 (5 bases). This CDR3 region has 11 residues. V was trimmed by 2 bases and J by 7 bases, leaving 5 bases between them. Germline assignment: CDR1 SGHTA and CDR2 FQGNSA. The CDR3 DNA reads TGTGCCAGCAGCTTACAGGGTGGCTACACCTTC. Translation: CASSLQGGYTF.

V and J are TRBV15 and TRBJ1-5, with TRBD1 matching 7 bases. CDR3 length: 15 amino acids. Trimming at V came to 4 bases and at J to 6 bases, leaving 9 bases not matched to a gene. CDR1 and CDR2 (germline): LNHNV, YYDKDF (reference sequence). Written as DNA, the CDR3 is TGTGCCACCAGCAAACAATCGACAGGGACTCAGCCCCAGCATTTT. It is translated as CATSKQSTGTQPQHF. Together with reference TRBV15 and TRBJ1-5, the CDR3 gives the full variable domain: DAMVIQNPRYQVTQFGKPVTLSCSQTLNHNVMYWYQQKSSQAPKLLFHYYDKDFNNEADTPDNFQSRRPNTSFCFLDIRSPGLGDTAMYLCATSKQSTGTQPQHFGDGTRLSIL.

This clone was detected once. The J gene is TRBJ2-3, the V gene TRBV3-1 (or the pseudogene TRBV3-2), with TRBD2 as a possible D gene (10 bases). The CDR3 sequence is 15 residues long. In germline, CDR1 is LGHDT, CDR2 YNNKEL (reference sequence). Trimming removed 5 bases at V and 7 bases at J, with 19 bases between. CDR3 DNA: TGTGCCAGCAGCGGAACTAGCGGGACAGGGAATACGCAGTATTTT. This translates into CASSGTSGTGNTQYF.

The CDR3 is CASSLRQIYGYTF. DNA of the CDR3: TGTGCCAGCAGCTTGCGGCAAATCTATGGCTACACCTTC. The chain is built from TRBV7-2 and TRBJ1-2; D is unresolved. V was pared by 3 bases and J by 4 bases, with 9 bases between. There are 13 residues in the CDR3. Germline assignment: CDR1 SGHTA and CDR2 FQGNSA.

CDR3 nucleotide sequence: TGTGCCAGCAAAGGTCAGGCTAGCAATCAGCCCCAGCATTTT. Residues: CASKGQASNQPQHF. J is TRBJ1-5 and V is TRBV2; no firm D call. The CDR3 is 14 residues long. CDR1 and CDR2 from the germline V gene are SNHLY and FYNNEI. Trimming shortened V by 7 bases and J by 0 bases, and 10 bases separated the two germline ends.

This chain joins TRBV18 and TRBJ2-7; TRBD1 might be the D (6 bases). Per the germline V gene, CDR1 is KGHSH and CDR2 is LQKENI. The CDR3 runs to 13 residues. Trimming stripped 2 bases from V and 6 bases from J, with 11 bases between. For the CDR3, the DNA is TGTGCCAGCTCACCAAACACAGGGAGCGAGCAGTACTTC. Translation: CASSPNTGSEQYF.

The chain recombines TRBV5-4 with TRBJ2-1, with TRBD2 identical over 9 bases. CDR1 is SGHNT, CDR2 YYREEE, per germline (reference sequence). This CDR3 region has 15 residues. V shed 5 bases, J shed 5 bases, and the junction held 8 bases outside the gene matches. CDR3 residues: CASRQAGGSHNEQFF. In DNA form, the CDR3 reads TGTGCCAGCAGGCAAGCGGGAGGTTCCCACAATGAGCAGTTCTTC. Complete variable domain (other parts from reference TRBV5-4 and TRBJ2-1): ETGVTQSPTHLIKTRGQQVTLRCSSQSGHNTVSWYQQALGQGPQFIFQYYREEENGRGNFPPRFSGLQFPNYSSELNVNALELDDSALYLCASRQAGGSHNEQFFGPGTRLTVL.

In this sample, this clone turned up a few times. This sequence joins TRBV23-1 and TRBJ1-1; 8 nucleotides agree with TRBD1. TRBV23-1 qualifies as an ORF whose function is uncertain. CDR3 length: 15 residues. The V segment lost 0 bases and the J segment 3 bases; nucleotides outside the gene matches: 3. The CDR3 DNA is TGCGCCAGCAGTCAATCGGTGGGACAGGACACTGAAGCTTTCTTT. Translating gives CASSQSVGQDTEAFF.

This rearrangement joins TRBV28 to TRBJ2-7, with TRBD1 matching 8 bases. Unmatched junction bases numbered 3, after V lost 6 bases and J lost 2 bases. The CDR3 is made up of 13 amino acids. Germline V gene data show CDR1 as MDHEN and CDR2 as SYDVKM. The CDR3: CASRQGAAYEQYF. CDR3 bases: TGTGCCAGCAGGCAGGGGGCCGCCTACGAGCAGTACTTC.